The T cell receptor beta chain under discussion was sequenced for a study of OX40 agonist ivuxolimab in advanced cancers. Study at large: Head and neck, renal cell, melanoma or hepatocellular carcinoma were the cancers that dose-escalation patients had.

Germline lookup yields CDR1 KGHSH and CDR2 LQKENI. With 6 bases clipped from V and 7 bases from J, the junction kept 8 bases outside the gene matches. The CDR3 covers 14 residues. The protocol was immunoSEQ multiplex PCR, while the TCRdb copy is restricted to in-frame clones and leaves out a portion. Among roughly 76,000 clones listed, around four fifths were seen once. The TCR was taken from an adult with an advanced solid tumor such as melanoma, head and neck, liver or kidney cancer. The V gene is TRBV18, the J gene TRBJ2-1, with 8 bases identical to TRBD1. The sequences come from CD4+ or CD8+ T cells sorted from blood, collected in a trial of the OX40 agonist ivuxolimab. In DNA form, the CDR3 reads TGTGCCAGCTCCCAAGGCAACAGGGGGAATGAGCAGTTCTTC. Translating gives CASSQGNRGNEQFF.